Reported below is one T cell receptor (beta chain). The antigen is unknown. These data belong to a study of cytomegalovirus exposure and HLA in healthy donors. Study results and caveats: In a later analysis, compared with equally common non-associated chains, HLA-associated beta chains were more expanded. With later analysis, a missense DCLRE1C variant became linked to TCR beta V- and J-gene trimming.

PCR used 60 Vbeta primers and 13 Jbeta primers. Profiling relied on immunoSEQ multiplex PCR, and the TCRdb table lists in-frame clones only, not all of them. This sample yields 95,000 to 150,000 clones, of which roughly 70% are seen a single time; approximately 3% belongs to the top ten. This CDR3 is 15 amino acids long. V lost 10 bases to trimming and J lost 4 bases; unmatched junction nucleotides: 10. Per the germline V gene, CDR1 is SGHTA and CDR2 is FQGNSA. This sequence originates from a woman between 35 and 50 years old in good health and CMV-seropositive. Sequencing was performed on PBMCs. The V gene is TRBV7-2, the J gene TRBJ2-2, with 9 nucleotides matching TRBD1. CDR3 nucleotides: TGTGCCAACAGGCCCGGGACAGGGCTCACCGGGGAGCTGTTTTTT. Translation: CANRPGTGLTGELFF.